These 31 T cell receptor beta chains originate from one sample sequenced in a study of CD8 T cells in Susac syndrome. When the RNA was reverse transcribed, random hexamers were used with an input of about 0.45 to 1 ug. TCRdb reanalysed the immunoSEQ multiplex PCR reads using MiXCR and keeps one entry per CDR3 protein. The sample records some 180,000 distinct CDR3 sequences, just under 95% being singletons. Material for sequencing was CD4+ T cells from PBMCs. The receptors here all came from a human donor in good health.

The gene calls are TRBV5-1 and TRBJ2-7; D is possibly TRBD1 (6 bases). The CDR3 sequence is 14 residues long. CDR1 is SGHRS, CDR2 YFSETQ, per germline. V gave up 0 bases and J gave up 4 bases, with 11 bases separating them. The CDR3 DNA follows: TGCGCCAGCAGCTTGGTCCCAGGGGAGTACGAGCAGTACTTC. Its translation: CASSLVPGEYEQYF.

CDR3: CSASNVIAGTDTQYF. The CDR3, as DNA: TGCAGCGCCTCTAATGTGATAGCGGGCACAGATACGCAGTATTTT. The chain links TRBV29-1 to TRBJ2-3, with D possibly TRBD2 on 6 matching bases. The CDR3 has 15 residues. V gave up 7 bases and J gave up 1 base, with 18 bases separating them. Per germline, CDR1 SQVTM and CDR2 ANQGSEA.

The chain has TRBV30 and TRBJ1-5; a weak D match, TRBD1 (5 bases). Trimming took 0 bases from V and 7 from J, leaving 16 bases between them. The CDR3 covers 15 residues. The V gene's germline CDR1 is GTSNPN and CDR2 SVGIG (reference sequence). The CDR3 bases are TGTGCCTGGAGTGTACGAGGCAGGGTGCAACAGCCCCAGCATTTT. Translation: CAWSVRGRVQQPQHF. The full variable domain, its missing parts supplied by reference TRBV30 and TRBJ1-5, is SQTIHQWPATLVQPVGSPLSLECTVEGTSNPNLYWYRQAAGRGLQLLFYSVGIGQISSEVPQNLSASRPQDRQFILSSKKLLLSDSGFYLCAWSVRGRVQQPQHFGDGTRLSIL.

The V gene is TRBV7-2, the J gene TRBJ2-7; 12 bases align to TRBD2. V lost 1 base to trimming and J lost 9 bases; unmatched junction nucleotides: 7. Germline lookup yields CDR1 SGHTA and CDR2 FQGNSA. This CDR3 region has 15 residues. CDR3 bases: TGTGCCAGCAGCTTAGGGCTAGCGGGAGGGCCGGGGCAGTACTTC. This sequence encodes CASSLGLAGGPGQYF.

The CDR3 DNA sequence: TGTGCCAGCAGCCCGCCCAGCGGGAGGGTGGGCAATGAGCAGTTCTTC. Residues: CASSPPSGRVGNEQFF. The gene calls are TRBV5-4 and TRBJ2-1; 10 nucleotides line up with TRBD2. The length of the CDR3 is 16 residues. The germline V gene encodes CDR1 SGHNT and CDR2 YYREEE (reference sequence). The junction had 10 bases not matched to a gene; V was cut back by 4 bases and J by 6 bases.

V usage is TRBV2 and J usage is TRBJ2-1; no firm D call. Per the germline V gene, CDR1 is SNHLY and CDR2 is FYNNEI. V shed 6 bases and J shed 15 bases, with 15 bases lying between them. The CDR3 consists of 11 residues. CDR3 in DNA: TGTGCCAGCAGCAACCGGGCCCAGCCGTTCTTC. Translated, it gives CASSNRAQPFF.

The CDR3: CASSMTGRETQYF. The CDR3, as DNA: TGTGCCAGCAGCATGACAGGGCGAGAGACCCAGTACTTC. J is TRBJ2-5 and V is TRBV7-9, with 7 bases matching TRBD1. CDR3 length: 13 residues. The trim removed 5 bases at V and 4 bases at J, leaving 4 bases unmatched. The germline CDR1 and CDR2 sequences are SEHNR and FQNEAQ (reference sequence).

The chain carries TRBV7-9 and TRBJ1-5; 10 positions agree with TRBD1. The V and J ends lost 4 bases and 6 bases, in that order; junction bases with no gene match: 6. Germline assignment: CDR1 SEHNR and CDR2 FQNEAQ (reference sequence). This CDR3 is 15 amino acids long. The CDR3 nucleotides are TGTGCCAGCAGCTCGGACAGGGGGAGGACTCAGCCCCAGCATTTT. This sequence encodes CASSSDRGRTQPQHF.

This clonotype was seen just once. The chain carries TRBV7-2 and TRBJ2-7; TRBD1 agrees at 12 bases. Germline lookup yields CDR1 SGHTA and CDR2 FQGNSA. CDR3 length: 16 residues. Trimming cost V 1 base and J 5 bases; bases outside gene matches: 6. CDR3 loop: CASSLGDRGRSHEQYF. CDR3 bases: TGTGCCAGCAGCTTAGGGGACAGGGGGCGTTCCCACGAGCAGTACTTC. The full variable domain, completed using reference TRBV7-2 and TRBJ2-7, is GAGVSQSPSNKVTEKGKDVELRCDPISGHTALYWYRQSLGQGLEFLIYFQGNSAPDKSGLPSDRFSAERTGGSVSTLTIQRTQQEDSAVYLCASSLGDRGRSHEQYFGPGTRLTVT.

The chain is built from TRBV15 and TRBJ1-1, with a weak D call TRBD1 (6 bases). The CDR3 is 17 residues long. V lost 3 bases to trimming and J lost 1 base, with 18 bases between them. Looked up from germline, CDR1 is LNHNV and CDR2 is YYDKDF (reference sequence). The CDR3 nucleotides read TGTGCCACCAGCAGTGTCGCCGAAGGACAGCGGAACACTGAAGCTTTCTTT. It specifies CATSSVAEGQRNTEAFF.

The V call is TRBV25-1, the J call TRBJ1-1, with D possibly being TRBD1 (5 bases). The V gene lost 1 base and the J gene lost 8 bases, with 5 bases spanning the gap. This CDR3 comprises 11 residues. Germline CDR1 is MGHDK and CDR2 is SYGVNS. CDR3 in amino acids: CASSEWGEAFF. The CDR3 nucleotides are TGTGCCAGCAGTGAATGGGGCGAAGCTTTCTTT.

This chain joins TRBV7-2 and TRBJ2-1, with 9 bases fitting TRBD2. This CDR3 has 15 amino acids. Germline V gene sequence: CDR1 SGHTA, CDR2 FQGNSA. V gave up 6 bases and J gave up 10 bases; unmatched junction bases: 13. The CDR3 region has the DNA TGTGCCAGCAGTCCCGGGACTAGCTTATTCGGCGAGCAGTTCTTC. Translation gives CASSPGTSLFGEQFF.

As concerns this clonotype: One end of the junction does not line up with germline, which may come from a read error. This chain uses TRBV20-1 with TRBJ2-7, with D possibly called TRBD1 or TRBD2 (5 bases each). From germline, CDR1 is DFQATT and CDR2 SNEGSKA (reference sequence). The CDR3 spans 14 residues. CDR3 coding DNA: TGCAGTGCCAGAGGGGACCTAGCTCCTTACGAGCAGTACTTC. Protein product: CSARGDLAPYEQYF.

The chain uses TRBV7-2 and TRBJ2-3; D perhaps matches TRBD2 (6 bases). V was trimmed by 3 bases and J by 6 bases, leaving 10 bases between them. CDR1 and CDR2 (germline): SGHTA, FQGNSA. The CDR3 sequence is 13 residues long. In nucleotides, the CDR3 is TGTGCCAGCAGCTTTCCTGGGAGGGATACGCAGTATTTT. This encodes CASSFPGRDTQYF.

The gene calls are TRBV4-3 and TRBJ2-1; 12 bases are shared with TRBD2. CDR1 is LGHNA and CDR2 is YSLEER in the germline V gene. This CDR3 has 16 amino acids. Trimming cost V 0 bases and J 10 bases; bases outside gene matches: 7. The CDR3 sequence is CASSQDLASGRGEQFF. CDR3 in DNA: TGCGCCAGCAGCCAAGATCTTGCTAGCGGGAGGGGGGAGCAGTTCTTC.

This chain links TRBV7-9 with TRBJ2-1, with D unclear. The CDR3 runs to 11 residues. The V end lost 3 bases, the J end lost 6 bases, and 3 bases lay between the germline ends. Germline V gene lookup returns CDR1 SEHNR and CDR2 FQNEAQ (reference sequence). The CDR3 DNA reads TGTGCCAGCAGCTTGGCCAATGAGCAGTTCTTC. Protein product: CASSLANEQFF.

The rearrangement uses TRBV9 and TRBJ2-2; D is perhaps TRBD1 (5 bases). V was shortened by 2 bases and J by 5 bases, with 13 bases between the two germline ends. The CDR3 covers 15 residues. CDR1 and CDR2 (germline): SGDLS, YYNGEE. Here the CDR3 DNA reads TGTGCCAGCAGCGTTGGGGCAGACCGGACCGGGGAGCTGTTTTTT. Translation gives CASSVGADRTGELFF.

The chain has TRBV24-1 and TRBJ1-2, with a tentative D call TRBD1 (5 bases). V was shortened by 3 bases and J by 3 bases, with 13 bases between the two germline ends. CDR1 and CDR2 (germline): KGHDR, SFDVKD. The CDR3 spans 15 residues. The CDR3 nucleotides read TGTGCCACCAGTGATCCCACCGGGGCCCACTATGGCTACACCTTC. Protein product: CATSDPTGAHYGYTF.

The chain has TRBV30 and TRBJ2-2; TRBD2 agrees at 13 bases. CDR3 length: 17 residues. V was clipped by 0 bases and J by 5 bases; unmatched bases: 6. Looked up from germline, CDR1 is GTSNPN and CDR2 is SVGIG (reference sequence). The CDR3 coding sequence is TGTGCCTGGAGTGTAACTAGCGGGAGGGCTCGGACCGGGGAGCTGTTTTTT. It specifies CAWSVTSGRARTGELFF.

This chain links TRBV19 with TRBJ2-3; D not certain. The CDR3 has 14 amino acids. In germline, CDR1 is LNHDA, CDR2 SQIVND (reference sequence). Trimming stripped 4 bases from V and 6 bases from J, with 14 bases between. The CDR3 DNA is TGTGCCAGTAGTAGGGCAGTCGCAATCGATACGCAGTATTTT. Translating gives CASSRAVAIDTQYF.

The J gene is TRBJ2-2, the V gene TRBV29-1; D is undetermined. From germline, CDR1 is SQVTM and CDR2 ANQGSEA. There are 13 residues in the CDR3. V was trimmed by 2 bases and J by 3 bases, leaving 7 bases between them. The chain's CDR3 is CSVESRHTGELFF. In nucleotides, the CDR3 is TGCAGCGTTGAAAGCCGCCACACCGGGGAGCTGTTTTTT.

V gene TRBV28 combines with J gene TRBJ2-5; 10 bases line up with TRBD1. The CDR3 loop spans 15 amino acids. V shed 5 bases and J 4 bases; nucleotides not matched to a gene: 7. The V gene's germline CDR1 is MDHEN and CDR2 SYDVKM. CDR3 in DNA: TGTGCCAGCAGTCCATATGGGACAGGGGTAGAGACCCAGTACTTC. Translation gives CASSPYGTGVETQYF.

This clonotype appeared a single time. This clone may be a read error of a much larger clone one base away. The chain couples TRBV28 to TRBJ2-1; D gene unclear. Germline V gene sequence: CDR1 MDHEN, CDR2 SYDVKM. The CDR3 is 11 residues long. V was trimmed by 7 bases and J by 0 bases, leaving 1 base between them. The CDR3 loop reads CASISYNEQFF. DNA of the CDR3: TGTGCCAGCATCTCCTACAATGAGCAGTTCTTC. Variable domain in full (rest from reference TRBV28 and TRBJ2-1): DVKVTQSSRYLVKRTGEKVFLECVQDMDHENMFWYRQDPGLGLRLIYFSYDVKMKEKGDIPEGYSVSREKKERFSLILESASTNQTSMYLCASISYNEQFFGPGTRLTVL.

The chain carries TRBV28 and TRBJ2-3; D gene unclear. The V gene's germline CDR1 is MDHEN and CDR2 SYDVKM. There are 14 residues in the CDR3. V lost 2 bases and J 5 bases, leaving 11 bases between the germline ends. This CDR3 is CASSLERPGDTQYF. The CDR3 DNA reads as TGTGCCAGCAGTTTAGAACGACCGGGAGATACGCAGTATTTT.

The chain combines TRBV27 with TRBJ2-5; 11 bases line up with TRBD2. The CDR3 extends over 15 amino acids. The germline V gene has CDR1 MNHEY and CDR2 SMNVEV (reference sequence). V lost 5 bases and J lost 5; bases outside the gene matches: 7. The CDR3 region has the DNA TGTGCCAGCAGTCCCGATAGCGGGAGGGCCGAGACCCAGTACTTC. Translating it yields CASSPDSGRAETQYF.

This chain joins TRBV30 and TRBJ2-1, with D possibly TRBD2 on 5 matching bases. There are 14 residues in the CDR3. The germline gives CDR1 GTSNPN, CDR2 SVGIG (reference sequence). The V end was cut by 3 bases, the J end by 4 bases, with 13 bases between. The CDR3 nucleotides read TGTGCCTGGAGCTCTCTCGGACTTTACAATGAGCAGTTCTTC. Translating it yields CAWSSLGLYNEQFF.

The V and J genes are TRBV2 and TRBJ2-3; D ambiguous. Trimming took off 6 bases at V and 2 bases at J, with 15 bases between the two ends. Germline V gives CDR1 SNHLY, CDR2 FYNNEI. This CDR3 region has 15 residues. The CDR3 DNA sequence: TGTGCCAGCAGGAAGACCTACGCGACCACAGATACGCAGTATTTT. This codes for CASRKTYATTDTQYF.

The chain has TRBV4-3 and TRBJ1-2; the match to TRBD1 covers 9 bases. The CDR3 is made up of 14 amino acids. V lost 3 bases and J lost 3; bases outside the gene matches: 2. Germline V gives CDR1 LGHNA, CDR2 YSLEER. The DNA for the CDR3 is TGCGCCAGCAGCCATACAGGGGGCGACTATGGCTACACCTTC. Translation: CASSHTGGDYGYTF.

The rearrangement joins TRBV7-9 to TRBJ1-1; no reliable D call. This CDR3 is built from 15 residues. V was shortened by 1 base and J by 4 bases, with 13 bases between the two germline ends. Germline assignment: CDR1 SEHNR and CDR2 FQNEAQ (reference sequence). The CDR3 DNA reads TGTGCCAGCAGCTTAGACTTGGGGAGGACCACTGAAGCTTTCTTT. It specifies CASSLDLGRTTEAFF.

This sequence joins TRBV3-1 and TRBJ1-1; 8 nucleotides line up with TRBD1. V shed 5 bases and J 4 bases; nucleotides not matched to a gene: 6. Germline CDR1 reads LGHDT; CDR2 reads YNNKEL (reference sequence). The CDR3 spans 14 residues. The CDR3 DNA reads TGTGCCAGCAGCTACGGACAGGGAGGCACTGAAGCTTTCTTT. This codes for CASSYGQGGTEAFF.

The chain employs TRBV4-3 and TRBJ1-1, with D possibly being TRBD1 (5 bases). The CDR3 has 14 residues. The germline V gene encodes CDR1 LGHNA and CDR2 YSLEER. Trimming took 3 bases from V and 6 from J, leaving 14 bases between them. CDR3 loop: CASSQEIRGSEAFF. The CDR3, as DNA: TGCGCCAGCAGCCAGGAAATTAGGGGATCTGAAGCTTTCTTT.